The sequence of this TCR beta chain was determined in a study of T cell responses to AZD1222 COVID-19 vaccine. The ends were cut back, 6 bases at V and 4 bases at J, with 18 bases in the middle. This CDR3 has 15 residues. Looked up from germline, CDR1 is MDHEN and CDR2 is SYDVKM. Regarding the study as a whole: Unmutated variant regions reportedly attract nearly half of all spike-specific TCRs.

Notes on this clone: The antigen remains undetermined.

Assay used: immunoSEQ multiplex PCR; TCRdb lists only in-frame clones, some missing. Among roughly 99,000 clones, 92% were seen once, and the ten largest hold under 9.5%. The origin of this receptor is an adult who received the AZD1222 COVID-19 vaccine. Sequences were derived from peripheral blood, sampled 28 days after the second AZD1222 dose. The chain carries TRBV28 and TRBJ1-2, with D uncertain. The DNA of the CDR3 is TGTGCCAGCAGACTACCCGCGCGAAGCACCTATGGCTACACCTTC. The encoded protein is CASRLPARSTYGYTF.